Listed here is a single T cell receptor beta chain. The data originate from a study of T cells after yellow fever vaccination. UMIs and a universal primer site were added when TCR cDNA was made by 5'RACE template switching. In TCRdb, the 5' RACE reads were re-called with MiXCR into one record per CDR3 protein. Of 40,000 to 55,000 distinct CDR3 sequences listed, about 6.3% were seen once; the top ten hold less than 25%. The CDR3 is made up of 13 amino acids. Looked up from germline, CDR1 is MNHEY and CDR2 is SVGEGT. The V and J ends lost 2 bases and 2 bases respectively, with 6 bases between them. The rearrangement uses TRBV6-2 or TRBV6-3 and TRBJ1-1, with D hard to call. The TCR comes from a man aged 18 to 30 who received the YFV17D yellow fever vaccine. The input for sequencing was CD8+ T cells not binding an NS4B(214-222) dextramer, sorted from PBMCs, taken 35 to 50 days after the first yellow fever vaccination. In DNA form, the CDR3 reads TGTGCCAGCAGTTACAGACGTAACACTGAAGCTTTCTTT. It translates to CASSYRRNTEAFF.